The rows below give T cell receptor beta chains drawn from one sample of a study of blood T cell repertoires in COVID-19. Method: immunoSEQ multiplex PCR; TCRdb's copy keeps in-frame clones and lacks some. The data show hundreds of thousands of clones, 80% to 90% seen once. Source material: PBMCs or T cells enriched from blood (not recorded which). The receptors derive from a woman aged 25 to 39 who had recovered from COVID-19. The conserved cysteine and the conserved F or W are not part of the CDR3 here.

>TRBV28|TRBJ1-2
ASSSTPHRAGYGYT
>TRBV5-1|TRBJ1-1
ASNHPQGMNTEAF
>TRBV10-1|TRBJ1-1
ATLDSRTEAF
>TRBV12-3/TRBV12-4|TRBJ2-1
ASGIVSGMEF
>TRBV9|TRBJ2-1
ASSARTGADEQF
>TRBV3-1/TRBV3-2|TRBJ1-2
ASSQGGGTYGYT
>TRBV29-1|TRBJ1-1
SVVRDRSEAF
>TRBV6-2/TRBV6-3|TRBJ1-1
ASSSDREGWRVEAF
>TRBV13|TRBJ1-2
ASSLEGQFLTAGYT
>TRBV10-3|TRBJ2-5
AISDKTGGQETQY
>TRBV2|TRBJ1-4
ASSGRVREKLF